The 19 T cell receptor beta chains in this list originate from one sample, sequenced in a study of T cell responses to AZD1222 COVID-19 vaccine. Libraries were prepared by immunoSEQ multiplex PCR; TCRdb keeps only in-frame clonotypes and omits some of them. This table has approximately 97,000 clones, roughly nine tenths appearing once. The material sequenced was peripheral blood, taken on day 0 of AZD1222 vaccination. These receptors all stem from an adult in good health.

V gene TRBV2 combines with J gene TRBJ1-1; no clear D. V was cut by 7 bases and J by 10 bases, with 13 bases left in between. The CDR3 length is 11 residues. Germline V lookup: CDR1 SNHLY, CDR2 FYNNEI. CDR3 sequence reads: CASMYEDGAFF. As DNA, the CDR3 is TGTGCCAGCATGTACGAGGACGGAGCTTTCTTT.

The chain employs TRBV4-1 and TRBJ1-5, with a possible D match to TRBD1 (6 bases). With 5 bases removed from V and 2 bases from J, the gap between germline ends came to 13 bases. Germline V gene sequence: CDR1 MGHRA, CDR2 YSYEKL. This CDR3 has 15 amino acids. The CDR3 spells CASSAHRVGNQPQHF. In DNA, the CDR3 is TGCGCCAGCAGCGCCCACAGGGTAGGCAATCAGCCCCAGCATTTT.

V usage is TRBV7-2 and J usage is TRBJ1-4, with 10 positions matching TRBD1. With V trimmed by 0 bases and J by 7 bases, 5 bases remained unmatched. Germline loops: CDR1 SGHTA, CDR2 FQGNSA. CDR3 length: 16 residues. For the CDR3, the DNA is TGTGCCAGCAGCTTAGCGCCGGGACAGGGGTTTGAAAAACTGTTTTTT. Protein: CASSLAPGQGFEKLFF.

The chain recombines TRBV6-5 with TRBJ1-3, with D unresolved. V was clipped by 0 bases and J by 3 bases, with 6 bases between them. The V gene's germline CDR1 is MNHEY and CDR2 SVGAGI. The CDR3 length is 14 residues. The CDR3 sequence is CASSYSSLGNTIYF. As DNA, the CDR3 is TGTGCCAGCAGTTACTCCTCCCTTGGAAACACCATATATTTT.

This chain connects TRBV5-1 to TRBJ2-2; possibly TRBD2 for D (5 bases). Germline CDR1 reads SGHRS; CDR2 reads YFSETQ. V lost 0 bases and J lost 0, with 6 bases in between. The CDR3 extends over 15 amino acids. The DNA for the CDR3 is TGCGCCAGCAGCTTGGACGGGGCGAACACCGGGGAGCTGTTTTTT. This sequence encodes CASSLDGANTGELFF.

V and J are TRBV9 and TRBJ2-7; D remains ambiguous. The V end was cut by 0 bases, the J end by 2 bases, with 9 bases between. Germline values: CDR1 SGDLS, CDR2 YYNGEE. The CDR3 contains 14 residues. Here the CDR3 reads CASSVAHSAYEQYF. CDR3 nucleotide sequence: TGTGCCAGCAGCGTAGCGCACTCCGCCTACGAGCAGTACTTC.

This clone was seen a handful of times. CDR3 sequence (DNA): TGTGCCAGCAGCGCCCGGACAGGGGTAGAGACCCAGTACTTC. Amino acid sequence: CASSARTGVETQYF. The J gene is TRBJ2-5, the V gene TRBV9; 9 bases align to TRBD1. This CDR3 has 14 amino acids. V lost 3 bases and J lost 4; bases outside the gene matches: 4. Germline lookup yields CDR1 SGDLS and CDR2 YYNGEE.

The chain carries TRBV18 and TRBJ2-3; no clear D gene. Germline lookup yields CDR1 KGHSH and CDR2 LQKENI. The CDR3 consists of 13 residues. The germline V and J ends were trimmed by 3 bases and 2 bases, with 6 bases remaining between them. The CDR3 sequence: CASSPQNTDTQYF. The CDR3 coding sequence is TGTGCCAGCTCACCGCAGAACACAGATACGCAGTATTTT.

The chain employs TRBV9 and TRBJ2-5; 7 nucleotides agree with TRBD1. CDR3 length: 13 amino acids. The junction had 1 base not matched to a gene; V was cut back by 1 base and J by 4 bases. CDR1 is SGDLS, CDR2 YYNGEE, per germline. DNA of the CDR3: TGTGCCAGCAGCGTACGACAGGGAGAGACCCAGTACTTC. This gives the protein CASSVRQGETQYF.

CDR3 DNA: TGTGCCAGCAGGATATGGGAGATCAGTCAGCCCCAGCATTTT. It codes for CASRIWEISQPQHF. The chain recombines TRBV6-5 with TRBJ1-5, with D uncertain. Trimming took 6 bases from V and 6 from J, leaving 15 bases between them. The germline V gene has CDR1 MNHEY and CDR2 SVGAGI. This CDR3 spans 14 amino acids.

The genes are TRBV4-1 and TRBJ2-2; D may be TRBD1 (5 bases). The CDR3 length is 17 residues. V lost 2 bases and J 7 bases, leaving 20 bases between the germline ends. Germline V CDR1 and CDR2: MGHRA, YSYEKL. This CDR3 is CASSQQPLRVRNGELFF. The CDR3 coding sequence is TGCGCCAGCAGCCAACAACCCCTCAGGGTTAGGAACGGGGAGCTGTTTTTT.

The CDR3, as DNA: TGTGCCACCGAAGGGACACCCAGCTCCTATAATTCACCCCTCCACTTT. It specifies CATEGTPSSYNSPLHF. V and J are TRBV19 and TRBJ1-6; the D gene is possibly TRBD1 (6 bases). With 10 bases removed from V and 0 bases from J, the gap between germline ends came to 16 bases. Germline assignment: CDR1 LNHDA and CDR2 SQIVND (reference sequence). This CDR3 is 16 amino acids long.

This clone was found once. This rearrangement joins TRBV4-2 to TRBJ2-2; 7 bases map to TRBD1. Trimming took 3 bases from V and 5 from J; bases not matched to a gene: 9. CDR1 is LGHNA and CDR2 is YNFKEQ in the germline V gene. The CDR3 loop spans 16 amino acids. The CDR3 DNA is TGTGCCAGCAGCCAGCACACCGGGACAGAAACCGGGGAGCTGTTTTTT. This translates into CASSQHTGTETGELFF.

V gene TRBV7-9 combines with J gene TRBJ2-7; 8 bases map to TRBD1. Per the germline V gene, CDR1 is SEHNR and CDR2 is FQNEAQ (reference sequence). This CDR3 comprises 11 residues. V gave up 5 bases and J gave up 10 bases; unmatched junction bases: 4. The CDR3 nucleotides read TGTGCCAGCAGCCTAGGGACAGGACAGTACTTC. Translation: CASSLGTGQYF.

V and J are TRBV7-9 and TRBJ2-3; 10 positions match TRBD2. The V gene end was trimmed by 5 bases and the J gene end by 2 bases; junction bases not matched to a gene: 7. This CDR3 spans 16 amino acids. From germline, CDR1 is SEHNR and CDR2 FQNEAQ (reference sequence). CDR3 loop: CASSHTSGTITDTQYF. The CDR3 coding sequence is TGTGCCAGCAGCCATACTAGCGGGACAATCACAGATACGCAGTATTTT.

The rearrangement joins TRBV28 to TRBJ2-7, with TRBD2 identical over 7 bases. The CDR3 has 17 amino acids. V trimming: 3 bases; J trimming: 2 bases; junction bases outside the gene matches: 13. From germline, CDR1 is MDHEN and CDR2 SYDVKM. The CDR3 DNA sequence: TGTGCCAGCAGTTTCCCGGCCGGGGCTAGCGGCACCTACGAGCAGTACTTC. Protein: CASSFPAGASGTYEQYF.

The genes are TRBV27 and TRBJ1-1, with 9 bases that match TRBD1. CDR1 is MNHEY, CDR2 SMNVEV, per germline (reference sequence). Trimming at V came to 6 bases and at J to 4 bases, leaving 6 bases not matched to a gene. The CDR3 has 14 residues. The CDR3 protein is CASSPDRGSTEAFF. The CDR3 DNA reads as TGTGCCAGCAGCCCTGACAGGGGGAGCACTGAAGCTTTCTTT.

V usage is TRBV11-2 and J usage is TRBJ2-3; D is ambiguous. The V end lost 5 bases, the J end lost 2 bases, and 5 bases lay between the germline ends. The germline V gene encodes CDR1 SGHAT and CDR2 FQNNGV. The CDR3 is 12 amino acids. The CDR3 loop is CASSTDTDTQYF. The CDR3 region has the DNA TGTGCCAGCAGCACGGACACAGATACGCAGTATTTT.

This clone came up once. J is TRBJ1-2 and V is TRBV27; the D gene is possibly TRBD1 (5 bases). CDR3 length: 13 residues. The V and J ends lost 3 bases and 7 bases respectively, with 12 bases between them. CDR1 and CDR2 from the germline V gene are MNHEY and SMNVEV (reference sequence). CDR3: CASSFLGDSGYTF. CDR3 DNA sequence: TGTGCCAGCAGTTTCTTAGGGGACTCTGGCTACACCTTC.